This T cell receptor (beta chain) was recorded in a study of T cell responses to AZD1222 COVID-19 vaccine. Libraries were prepared by immunoSEQ multiplex PCR; TCRdb keeps only in-frame clonotypes and omits some of them. Altogether approximately 150,000 clones are present, approximately 90% being singletons, with the ten largest covering 4.4%. V was shortened by 7 bases and J by 3 bases, with 9 bases between the two germline ends. The CDR3 spans 13 residues. CDR1 is MDHEN, CDR2 SYDVKM, per germline. This material consisted of peripheral blood, taken on day 0 of AZD1222 vaccination. The clonotype comes from an adult in good health. The chain joins TRBV28 to TRBJ1-4; D not certain. The CDR3 DNA follows: TGTGCCAGCATGAACCGCCCTAATGAAAAACTGTTTTTT. Amino acid sequence: CASMNRPNEKLFF.